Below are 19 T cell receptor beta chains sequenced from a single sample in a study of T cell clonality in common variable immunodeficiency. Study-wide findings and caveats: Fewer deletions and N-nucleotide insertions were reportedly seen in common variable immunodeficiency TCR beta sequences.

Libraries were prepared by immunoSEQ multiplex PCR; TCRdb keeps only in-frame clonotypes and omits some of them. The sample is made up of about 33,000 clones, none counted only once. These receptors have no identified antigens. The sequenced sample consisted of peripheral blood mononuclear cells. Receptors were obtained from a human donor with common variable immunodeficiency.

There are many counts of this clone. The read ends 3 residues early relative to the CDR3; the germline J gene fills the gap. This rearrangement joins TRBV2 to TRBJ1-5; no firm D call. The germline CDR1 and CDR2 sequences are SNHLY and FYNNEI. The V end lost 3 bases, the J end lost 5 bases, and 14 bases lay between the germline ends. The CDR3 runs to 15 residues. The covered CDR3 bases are TGTGCCAGCAGTGACCGTTTAGAGGGTTATCAGCCC. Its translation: CASSDRLEGYQP. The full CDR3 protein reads CASSDRLEGYQPQHF. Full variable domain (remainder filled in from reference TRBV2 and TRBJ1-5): EPEVTQTPSHQVTQMGQEVILRCVPISNHLYFYWYRQILGQKVEFLVSFYNNEISEKSEIFDDQFSVERPDGSNFTLKIRSTKLEDSAMYFCASSDRLEGYQPQHFGDGTRLSIL.

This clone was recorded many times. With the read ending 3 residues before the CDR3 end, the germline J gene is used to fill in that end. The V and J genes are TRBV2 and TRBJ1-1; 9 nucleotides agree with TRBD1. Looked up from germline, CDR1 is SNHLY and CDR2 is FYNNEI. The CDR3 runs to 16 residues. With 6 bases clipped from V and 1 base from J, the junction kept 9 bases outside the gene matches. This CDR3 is CASSPMPGQGNTEAFF. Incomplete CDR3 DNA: TGTGCCAGCAGCCCCATGCCGGGACAGGGGAACACTGAA.

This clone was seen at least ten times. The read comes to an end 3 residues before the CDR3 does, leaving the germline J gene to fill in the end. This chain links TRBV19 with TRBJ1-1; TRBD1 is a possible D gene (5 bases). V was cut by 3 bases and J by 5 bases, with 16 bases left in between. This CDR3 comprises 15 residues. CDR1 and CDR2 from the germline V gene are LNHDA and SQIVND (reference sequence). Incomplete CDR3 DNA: TGTGCCAGTAGTATCAGCCCCCCAGGGAAGACTGAA. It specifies CASSISPPGKTE. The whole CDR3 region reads CASSISPPGKTEAFF.

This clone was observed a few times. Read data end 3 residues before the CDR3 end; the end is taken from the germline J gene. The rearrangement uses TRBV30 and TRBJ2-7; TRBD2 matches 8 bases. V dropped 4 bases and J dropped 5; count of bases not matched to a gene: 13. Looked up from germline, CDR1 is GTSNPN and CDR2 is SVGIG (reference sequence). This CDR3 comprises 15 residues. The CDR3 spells CAWIRRGEERDEQYF. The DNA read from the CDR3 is TGTGCCTGGATTAGGCGGGGGGAGGAACGCGACGAG. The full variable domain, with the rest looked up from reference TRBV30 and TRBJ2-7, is SQTIHQWPATLVQPVGSPLSLECTVEGTSNPNLYWYRQAAGRGLQLLFYSVGIGQISSEVPQNLSASRPQDRQFILSSKKLLLSDSGFYLCAWIRRGEERDEQYFGPGTRLTVT.

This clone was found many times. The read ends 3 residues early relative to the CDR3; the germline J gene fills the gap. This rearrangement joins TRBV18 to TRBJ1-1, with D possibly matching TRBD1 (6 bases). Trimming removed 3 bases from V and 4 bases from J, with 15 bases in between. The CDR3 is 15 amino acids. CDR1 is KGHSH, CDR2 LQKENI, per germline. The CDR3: CASSPPGRGGTEAFF. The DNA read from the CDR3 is TGTGCCAGCTCACCGCCGGGCAGGGGAGGCACTGAA.

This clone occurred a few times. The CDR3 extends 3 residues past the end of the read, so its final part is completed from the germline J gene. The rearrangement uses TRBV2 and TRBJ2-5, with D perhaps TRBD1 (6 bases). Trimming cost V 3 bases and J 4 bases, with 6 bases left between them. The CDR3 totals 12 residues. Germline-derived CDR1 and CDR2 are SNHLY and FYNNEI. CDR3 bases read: TGTGCCAGCAGTGAGGACAGAGAGACC. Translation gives CASSEDRET. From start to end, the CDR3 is CASSEDRETQYF.

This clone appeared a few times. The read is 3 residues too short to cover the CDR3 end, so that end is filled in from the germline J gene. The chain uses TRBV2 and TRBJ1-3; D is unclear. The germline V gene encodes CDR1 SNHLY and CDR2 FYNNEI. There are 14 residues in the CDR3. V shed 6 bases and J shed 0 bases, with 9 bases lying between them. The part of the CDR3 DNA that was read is TGTGCCAGCAGGAAGCTCGACTCTGGAAACACC. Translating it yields CASRKLDSGNT. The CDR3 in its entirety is CASRKLDSGNTIYF.

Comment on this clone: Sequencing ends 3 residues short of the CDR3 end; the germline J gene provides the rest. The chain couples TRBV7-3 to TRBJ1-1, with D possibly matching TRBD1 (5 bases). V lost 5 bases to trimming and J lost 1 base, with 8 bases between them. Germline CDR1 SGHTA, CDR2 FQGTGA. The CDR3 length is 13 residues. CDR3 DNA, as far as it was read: TGTGCCAGCAGCGCCGGACAGAACACTGAA. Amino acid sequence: CASSAGQNTE. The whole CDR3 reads CASSAGQNTEAFF.

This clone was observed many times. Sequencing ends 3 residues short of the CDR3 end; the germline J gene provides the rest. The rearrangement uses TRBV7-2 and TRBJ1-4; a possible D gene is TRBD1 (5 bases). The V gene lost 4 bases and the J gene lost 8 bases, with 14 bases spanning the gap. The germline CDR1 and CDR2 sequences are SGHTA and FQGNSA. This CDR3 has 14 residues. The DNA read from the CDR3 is TGTGCCAGCAGCTCCCAGGCGTCAGGGGAAAAA. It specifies CASSSQASGEK. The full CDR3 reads CASSSQASGEKLFF.

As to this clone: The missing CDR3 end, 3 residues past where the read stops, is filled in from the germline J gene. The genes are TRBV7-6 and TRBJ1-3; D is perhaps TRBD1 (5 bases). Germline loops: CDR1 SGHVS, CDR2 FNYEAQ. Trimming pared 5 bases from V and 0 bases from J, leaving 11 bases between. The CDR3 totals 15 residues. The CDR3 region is CASSATGPSGNTIYF. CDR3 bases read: TGTGCCAGCAGCGCCACAGGCCCCTCTGGAAACACC.

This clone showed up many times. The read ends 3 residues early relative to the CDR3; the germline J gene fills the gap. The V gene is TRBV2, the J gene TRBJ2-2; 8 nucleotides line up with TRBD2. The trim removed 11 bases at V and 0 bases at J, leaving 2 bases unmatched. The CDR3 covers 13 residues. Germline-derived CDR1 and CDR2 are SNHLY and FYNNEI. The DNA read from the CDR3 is TGTGCCTGCGGGGGGACGAACACCGGGGAG. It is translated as CACGGTNTGE. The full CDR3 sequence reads CACGGTNTGELFF.

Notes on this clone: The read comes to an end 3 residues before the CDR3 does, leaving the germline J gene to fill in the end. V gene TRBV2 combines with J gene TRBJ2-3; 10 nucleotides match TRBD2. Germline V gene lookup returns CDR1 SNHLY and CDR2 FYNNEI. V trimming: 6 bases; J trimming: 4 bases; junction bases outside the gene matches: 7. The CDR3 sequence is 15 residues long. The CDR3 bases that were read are TGTGCCAGCAGGGGGGGACTAGCGAGTGCAGATACG. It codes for CASRGGLASADT. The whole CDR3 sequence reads CASRGGLASADTQYF.

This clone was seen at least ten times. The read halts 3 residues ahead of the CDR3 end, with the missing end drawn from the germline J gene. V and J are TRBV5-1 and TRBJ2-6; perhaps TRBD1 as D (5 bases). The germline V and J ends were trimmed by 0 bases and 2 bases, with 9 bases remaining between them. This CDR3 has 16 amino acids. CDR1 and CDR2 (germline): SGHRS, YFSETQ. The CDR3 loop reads CASSLVVGAGANVLTF. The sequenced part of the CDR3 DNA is TGCGCCAGCAGCTTGGTGGTAGGGGCTGGGGCCAACGTC. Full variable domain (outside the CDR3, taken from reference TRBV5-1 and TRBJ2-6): KAGVTQTPRYLIKTRGQQVTLSCSPISGHRSVSWYQQTPGQGLQFLFEYFSETQRNKGNFPGRFSGRQFSNSRSEMNVSTLELGDSALYLCASSLVVGAGANVLTFGAGSRLTVL.

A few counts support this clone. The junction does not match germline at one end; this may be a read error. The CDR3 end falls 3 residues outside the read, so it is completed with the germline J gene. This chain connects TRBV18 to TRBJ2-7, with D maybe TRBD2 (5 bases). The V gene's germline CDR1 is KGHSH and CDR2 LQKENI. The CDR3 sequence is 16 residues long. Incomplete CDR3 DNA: TGTGCCAACTCACCTCAATTTGGCGGGCGAGCCTACGAG. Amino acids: CANSPQFGGRAYE. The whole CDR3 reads CANSPQFGGRAYEQYF.

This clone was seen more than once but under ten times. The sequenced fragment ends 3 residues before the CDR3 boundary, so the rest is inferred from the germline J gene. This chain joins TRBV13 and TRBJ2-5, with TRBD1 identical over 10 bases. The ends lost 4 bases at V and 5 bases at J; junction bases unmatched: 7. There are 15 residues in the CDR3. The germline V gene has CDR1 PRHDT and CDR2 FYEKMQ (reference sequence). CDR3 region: CASSSSGTGEETQYF. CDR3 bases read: TGTGCCAGCAGCTCCTCCGGGACAGGGGAGGAGACC.

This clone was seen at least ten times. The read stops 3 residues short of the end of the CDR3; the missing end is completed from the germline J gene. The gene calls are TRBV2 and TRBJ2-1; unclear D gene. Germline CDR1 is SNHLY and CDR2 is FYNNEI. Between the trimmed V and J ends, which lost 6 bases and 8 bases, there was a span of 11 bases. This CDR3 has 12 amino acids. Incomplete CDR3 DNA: TGTGCCAGCAGCCCGACCCGGGATGAG. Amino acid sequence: CASSPTRDE. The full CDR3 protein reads CASSPTRDEQFF.

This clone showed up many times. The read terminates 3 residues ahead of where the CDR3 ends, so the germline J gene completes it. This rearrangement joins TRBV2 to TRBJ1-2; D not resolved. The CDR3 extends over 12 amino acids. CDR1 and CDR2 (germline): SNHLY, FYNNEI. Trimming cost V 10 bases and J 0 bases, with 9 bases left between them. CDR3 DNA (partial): TGTGCCACAGGAAGCACTAACTATGGC. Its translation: CATGSTNYG. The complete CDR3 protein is CATGSTNYGYTF.

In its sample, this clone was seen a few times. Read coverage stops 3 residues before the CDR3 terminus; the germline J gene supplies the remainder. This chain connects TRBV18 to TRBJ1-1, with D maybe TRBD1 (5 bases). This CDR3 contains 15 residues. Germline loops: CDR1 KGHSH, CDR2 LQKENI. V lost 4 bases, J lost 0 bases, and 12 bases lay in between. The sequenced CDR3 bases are TGTGCCAGCTCACGACAGAACCTAGTGAACACTGAA. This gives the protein CASSRQNLVNTE. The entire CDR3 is CASSRQNLVNTEAFF.

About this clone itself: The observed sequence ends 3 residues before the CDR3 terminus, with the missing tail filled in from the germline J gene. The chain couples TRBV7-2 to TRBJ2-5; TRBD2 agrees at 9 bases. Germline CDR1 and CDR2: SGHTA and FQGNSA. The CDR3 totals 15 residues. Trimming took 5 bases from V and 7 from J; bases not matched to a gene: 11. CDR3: CASSPRAGGTVTQYF. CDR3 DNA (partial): TGTGCCAGCAGCCCGCGGGCGGGGGGGACCGTGACC.